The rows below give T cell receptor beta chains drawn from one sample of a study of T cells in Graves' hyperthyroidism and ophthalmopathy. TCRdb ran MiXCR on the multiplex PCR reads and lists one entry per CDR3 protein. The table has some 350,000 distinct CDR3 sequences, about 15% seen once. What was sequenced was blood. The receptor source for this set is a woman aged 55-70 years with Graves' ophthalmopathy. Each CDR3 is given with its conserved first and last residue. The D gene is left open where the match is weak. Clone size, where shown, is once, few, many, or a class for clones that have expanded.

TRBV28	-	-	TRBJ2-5	TGTGCCAGCAGTCCGGACGGGTTAGGGGGCCAGTACTTC	CASSPDGLGGQYF
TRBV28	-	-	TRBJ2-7	TGTGCCAGCAGTTTATCGTGGCGGGTAGGCGACGAGCAGTACTTC	CASSLSWRVGDEQYF
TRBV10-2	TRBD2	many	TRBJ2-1	TGCGCCAGCAGTGAGGTTGGTAGCGGGAGGGGAGGTGAGCAGTTCTTC	CASSEVGSGRGGEQFF
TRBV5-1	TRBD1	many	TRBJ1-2	TGCGCCAGCAGCTTCGGACAGGACCCGAGGGGCTACACCTTC	CASSFGQDPRGYTF
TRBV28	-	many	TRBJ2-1	TGTGCCAGCAGCTCTAAGGGCCCAAGTGGCTACAATGAGCAGTTCTTC	CASSSKGPSGYNEQFF
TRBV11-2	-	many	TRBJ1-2	TGTGCCAGCAGCTTAGACCTGGACAGATTCTATGGCTACACCTTC	CASSLDLDRFYGYTF
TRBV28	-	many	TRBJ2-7	TGTGCCAGCAGTTTATGGTCTGGGCCCTACGAGCAGTACTTC	CASSLWSGPYEQYF
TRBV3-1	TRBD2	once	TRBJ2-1	TGTGCCAGCAGCCAAGATGGGGGTAGCGGGGATGAGCAGTTCTTC	CASSQDGGSGDEQFF
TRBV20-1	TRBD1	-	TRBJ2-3	TGCAGTGCCCCATACTCCGGGACAGGGCTAGGGGATACGCAGTATTTT	CSAPYSGTGLGDTQYF
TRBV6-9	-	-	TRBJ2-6	TGTGCCAGCAGTTACGAAGCGGCCCACGGCGGGGCCAACGTCCTGACTTTC	CASSYEAAHGGANVLTF
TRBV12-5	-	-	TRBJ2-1	TGTGCTAGTGGTTTGGACGACGGGGAGTTAGGTGAGCAGTTCTTC	CASGLDDGELGEQFF
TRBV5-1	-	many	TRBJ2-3	TGCGCCAGCAGCTTGGGACAGGGACTCACAGATACGCAGTATTTT	CASSLGQGLTDTQYF
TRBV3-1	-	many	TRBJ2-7	TGTGCCAGCAGCGGTTCGGGCAGCACCTACGAGCAGTACTTC	CASSGSGSTYEQYF
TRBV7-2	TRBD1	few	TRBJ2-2	TGTGCCAGCAGCTTAAGACAGGGGATCACCGGGGAGCTGTTTTTT	CASSLRQGITGELFF
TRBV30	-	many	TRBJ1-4	TGTGCCTGGAGTGTAAGGCTGACTGGGACTAATGAAAAACTGTTTTTT	CAWSVRLTGTNEKLFF
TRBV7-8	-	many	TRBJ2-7	TGTGCCAGCAGCTTAGAAGGTTTGGGGGGATTTTACGAGCAGTACTTC	CASSLEGLGGFYEQYF
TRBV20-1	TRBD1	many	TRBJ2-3	TGCAGTGCTACTACCGGGACAGGGGGCAGAGATACGCAGTATTTT	CSATTGTGGRDTQYF
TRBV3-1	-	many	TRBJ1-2	TGTGCCAGCAGCCACAGGGCAAACTATGGCTACACCTTC	CASSHRANYGYTF
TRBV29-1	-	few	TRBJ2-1	TGCAGCGTTTGGGTCGGGGGTGATGAGCAGTTCTTC	CSVWVGGDEQFF
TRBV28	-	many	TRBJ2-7	TGTGCCAGCAGTTATGGGGGGGGCAGGGCCCTCGAGCAGTACTTC	CASSYGGGRALEQYF
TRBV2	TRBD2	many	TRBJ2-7	TGTGCCAGCAAGACAGCGATAACTAGCGACGAGCAGTACTTC	CASKTAITSDEQYF
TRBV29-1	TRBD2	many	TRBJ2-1	TGCAGCGTTCCCCCCCCACTTAGCGGGACCAGCCCTGGAGCGTTCTTC	CSVPPPLSGTSPGAFF
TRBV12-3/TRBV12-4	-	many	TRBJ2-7	TGTGCCAGCAGTTTCAGGACAAACTACGAGCAGTACTTC	CASSFRTNYEQYF
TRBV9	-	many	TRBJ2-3	TGTGCCAGCAGCGTAGGGGCGACGACAGATACGCAGTATTTT	CASSVGATTDTQYF
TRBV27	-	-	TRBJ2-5	TGTGCCAGCAGCCCCAGACAGAAGGCGACCCAGTACTTC	CASSPRQKATQYF
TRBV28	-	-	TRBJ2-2	TGTGCCAGCAGGAGACAGGTTGGCGGGGAGCTGTTTTTT	CASRRQVGGELFF
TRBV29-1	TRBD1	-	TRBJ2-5	TGCAGCGCCGCAGGCGGACAGGGTGGTGTAGAGACCCAGTACTTC	CSAAGGQGGVETQYF